This is a list of T cell receptor beta chains from one sample in a study of blood T cell repertoires in COVID-19. Data came from immunoSEQ multiplex PCR; TCRdb stores just in-frame clones and leaves some out. This table has some 97,000 clones, approximately 83% appearing once. The sequenced sample consisted of PBMCs or T cells enriched from blood (not recorded which). The receptors here all came from a woman in her fifties or sixties who had recovered from COVID-19. The CDR3 runs from the conserved cysteine through the conserved F or W. The D gene is left open where the match is weak. Size tells how often a clone was seen (once, few, many) or the class of an expanded clone, and some rows leave it out.

J,D,size,V,CDR3,DNA
TRBJ1-1,NA,NA,TRBV28,CASSSGGRDTEAFF,TGTGCCAGCAGTTCAGGAGGCCGGGACACTGAAGCTTTCTTT
TRBJ2-3,NA,NA,TRBV23-1,CAIPPPGLFISTDTQYF,TGCGCCATCCCTCCACCGGGACTCTTCATAAGCACAGATACGCAGTATTTT
TRBJ2-1,TRBD1,NA,TRBV6-5,CASRGTGGKNEQFF,TGTGCCAGCAGAGGGACAGGGGGTAAGAATGAGCAGTTCTTC
TRBJ2-7,NA,NA,TRBV6-1,CASSEAHRLISYEQYF,TGTGCCAGCAGTGAAGCGCACAGGCTGATATCCTACGAGCAGTACTTC
TRBJ2-1,TRBD2,few,TRBV2,CASSEGRGGWEQFF,TGTGCCAGCAGTGAAGGACGGGGGGGCTGGGAGCAGTTCTTC
TRBJ2-3,NA,once,TRBV3-1/TRBV3-2,CASSPGGLAAYSTDTQYF,TGTGCCAGCAGCCCCGGGGGGCTAGCGGCCTACAGCACAGATACGCAGTATTTT
TRBJ1-1,NA,NA,TRBV5-6,CASSLRRTANTEAFF,TGTGCCAGCAGCCTGCGACGGACAGCGAACACTGAAGCTTTCTTT
TRBJ2-7,TRBD1,NA,TRBV10-2,CASRNVDRPTYEQYF,TGCGCCAGCAGAAATGTGGACAGGCCCACCTACGAGCAGTACTTC
TRBJ2-1,TRBD2,once,TRBV7-7,CASSPGLAGGVSSYNEQFF,TGTGCCAGCAGCCCGGGACTAGCGGGGGGGGTTAGCTCCTACAATGAGCAGTTCTTC
TRBJ1-1,NA,NA,TRBV5-1,CASSLSGIGTEAFF,TGCGCCAGCAGCCTCTCGGGAATCGGCACTGAAGCTTTCTTT
TRBJ1-6,NA,NA,TRBV30,CAGSEGSNNSPLHF,TGTGCCGGGTCCGAGGGCTCTAATAATTCACCCCTCCACTTT
TRBJ1-5,TRBD1,NA,TRBV28,CASSPTGGFGIGNQPQHF,TGTGCCAGCAGCCCGACAGGGGGGTTTGGTATCGGCAATCAGCCCCAGCATTTT
TRBJ2-7,NA,NA,TRBV20-1,CSAYTGMEQYF,TGCAGTGCTTATACAGGGATGGAGCAGTACTTC
TRBJ2-1,TRBD1,NA,TRBV5-6,CASSLAFSTGANEQFF,TGTGCCAGCAGCTTGGCGTTCTCGACAGGGGCCAATGAGCAGTTCTTC
TRBJ2-5,TRBD1,NA,TRBV5-1,CASSLDTGGGSKTQYF,TGCGCCAGCAGCTTGGACACAGGGGGAGGAAGCAAGACCCAGTACTTC
TRBJ1-1,TRBD1,NA,TRBV28,CASSLISGQGAIEAFF,TGTGCCAGCAGTTTAATATCCGGACAGGGGGCAATAGAAGCTTTCTTT
TRBJ1-1,NA,NA,TRBV11-2,CASSLVPVYTEAFF,TGTGCCAGCAGCTTAGTCCCGGTTTACACTGAAGCTTTCTTT
TRBJ2-3,TRBD2,once,TRBV7-9,CASSSKTSGSVSDTQYF,TGTGCCAGCAGCTCCAAGACTAGCGGGAGTGTTTCAGATACGCAGTATTTT
TRBJ2-3,TRBD2,NA,TRBV28,CATRLAPTSTDTQYF,TGTGCCACCAGACTAGCGCCGACTAGCACAGATACGCAGTATTTT
TRBJ1-5,NA,NA,TRBV27,CASSPRESSPQHF,TGTGCCAGCAGTCCCCGGGAATCCTCGCCCCAGCATTTT